One sample yielded the 27 T cell receptor beta chains listed below, sequenced in a study of blood T cell repertoires in COVID-19. Profiling relied on immunoSEQ multiplex PCR, and the TCRdb table lists in-frame clones only, not all of them. This sample has 150,000 to 200,000 clones, with approximately 86% found just once. What was sequenced was peripheral blood. The receptors were sampled from a man in his 70s with acute or convalescent COVID-19.

This rearrangement joins TRBV6-5 to TRBJ1-1; tentative D call: TRBD1 (5 bases). CDR1 is MNHEY and CDR2 is SVGAGI in the germline V gene. The V and J ends lost 5 bases and 11 bases respectively, with 21 bases between them. The CDR3 length is 14 residues. The CDR3 region has the DNA TGTGCCAGCAGTCCACGGGGGAGGTGGCTGTTGGCTTTCTTT. Its protein product is CASSPRGRWLLAFF.

The rearrangement links TRBV6-2 or TRBV6-3 to TRBJ2-6; D not certain. The germline V and J ends were trimmed by 2 bases and 0 bases, with 8 bases remaining between them. Germline V gene lookup returns CDR1 MNHEY and CDR2 SVGEGT. The CDR3 has 16 residues. The CDR3 DNA sequence: TGTGCCAGCAGTTACAGAGATTACTCTGGGGCCAACGTCCTGACTTTC. Its protein is CASSYRDYSGANVLTF.

The rearrangement links TRBV30 to TRBJ1-1; D is undetermined. CDR3 length: 13 residues. Trimming took 1 base from V and 5 from J, leaving 11 bases between them. Germline CDR1 reads GTSNPN; CDR2 reads SVGIG (reference sequence). CDR3 sequence reads: CAWSAPPSTEAFF. The DNA of the CDR3 is TGTGCCTGGAGTGCCCCTCCTTCGACTGAAGCTTTCTTT.

This chain joins TRBV6-1 and TRBJ2-7, with D possibly being TRBD2 (6 bases). This CDR3 contains 15 residues. Deletions cut 0 bases from V and 2 bases from J, with 11 bases between. Germline-derived CDR1 and CDR2 are MNHNS and SASEGT. CDR3 bases: TGTGCCAGCAGTGAAGCCGGGGGTGAAACCTACGAGCAGTACTTC. It yields the protein CASSEAGGETYEQYF.

This clone was counted only a few times. The rearrangement uses TRBV9 and TRBJ1-2, with D possibly matching TRBD1 (5 bases). Trimming cost V 1 base and J 3 bases, with 13 bases left between them. The CDR3 has 15 residues. Looked up from germline, CDR1 is SGDLS and CDR2 is YYNGEE. The CDR3 DNA is TGTGCCAGCAGCGTAAGGGGTAACCTGTACTATGGCTACACCTTC. It yields the protein CASSVRGNLYYGYTF.

This chain links TRBV7-9 with TRBJ2-1; 12 bases match TRBD1. Germline values: CDR1 SEHNR, CDR2 FQNEAQ (reference sequence). V gave up 2 bases and J gave up 5 bases; unmatched junction bases: 7. This CDR3 region has 17 residues. The CDR3, as DNA: TGTGCCAGCAGCTTACCCTTGGGGACAGGGGGCAACAATGAGCAGTTCTTC. Translation gives CASSLPLGTGGNNEQFF. The variable domain in full, completed from reference TRBV7-9 and TRBJ2-1, reads DTGVSQNPRHKITKRGQNVTFRCDPISEHNRLYWYRQTLGQGPEFLTYFQNEAQLEKSRLLSDRFSAERPKGSFSTLEIQRTEQGDSAMYLCASSLPLGTGGNNEQFFGPGTRLTVL.

This clone was detected only once. The chain uses TRBV5-1 and TRBJ2-3; no clear D. Trimming pared 0 bases from V and 5 bases from J, leaving 10 bases between. The CDR3 length is 14 residues. CDR1 and CDR2 (germline): SGHRS, YFSETQ. The CDR3 sequence: CASSLDYRGDTQYF. The CDR3 region has the DNA TGCGCCAGCAGCTTGGATTATCGAGGAGATACGCAGTATTTT.

This chain uses TRBV11-3 with TRBJ2-1, with a weak D call TRBD1 (5 bases). Germline CDR1 reads SGHNT; CDR2 reads YENEEA. The CDR3 has 14 amino acids. V lost 1 base and J lost 6, with 10 bases in between. For the CDR3, the DNA is TGTGCCAGCAGCTTAGGTCAGGGCGGCAATGAGCAGTTCTTC. This codes for CASSLGQGGNEQFF.

The V and J genes are TRBV6-6 and TRBJ2-3; 14 bases are a match to TRBD2. The CDR3 is 17 amino acids. Germline V CDR1 and CDR2: MNHNY, SVGAGI (reference sequence). V lost 7 bases to trimming and J lost 5 bases; unmatched junction nucleotides: 11. In DNA form, the CDR3 reads TGTGCCAGCAATCCATCGAAGACTAGCGGGGGGGGAGATACGCAGTATTTT. Translating gives CASNPSKTSGGGDTQYF.

The V gene is TRBV19, the J gene TRBJ2-1; 9 nucleotides align to TRBD1. With 5 bases clipped from V and 6 bases from J, the junction kept 14 bases outside the gene matches. The germline V gene has CDR1 LNHDA and CDR2 SQIVND (reference sequence). CDR3 size: 17 residues. CDR3 coding DNA: TGTGCCAGTAGTGCAGCAACCGGGACAGGGCTATTCAATGAGCAGTTCTTC. Translating it yields CASSAATGTGLFNEQFF.

V is TRBV5-6 and J is TRBJ1-2; 9 nucleotides line up with TRBD1. This CDR3 has 15 residues. Germline V gene data show CDR1 as SGHDT and CDR2 as YYEEEE. J gave up 1 base and V 4 bases, and 5 bases lay outside the gene matches. The CDR3 nucleotides read TGTGCCAGCAGCACGGACAGGGGCTTTAACTATGGCTACACCTTC. Its protein product is CASSTDRGFNYGYTF.

The V gene is TRBV10-3, the J gene TRBJ1-1, with TRBD1 as a possible D gene (6 bases). The CDR3 has 14 residues. CDR1 ENHRY and CDR2 SYGVKD come from the germline V gene. V gave up 10 bases and J gave up 0 bases, with 15 bases separating them. The CDR3 spells CATGGMGVNTEAFF. The CDR3 nucleotides read TGTGCCACGGGGGGCATGGGGGTGAACACTGAAGCTTTCTTT.

J is TRBJ2-5 and V is TRBV5-1, with D maybe TRBD2 (5 bases). There are 13 residues in the CDR3. Germline values: CDR1 SGHRS, CDR2 YFSETQ. V was cut by 5 bases and J by 0 bases, with 8 bases left in between. The CDR3 sequence is CASSERDQETQYF. Written as DNA, the CDR3 is TGCGCCAGCAGTGAGAGGGACCAAGAGACCCAGTACTTC.

The rearrangement joins TRBV24-1 to TRBJ2-3; D not certain. Germline CDR1 and CDR2: KGHDR and SFDVKD. With 1 base removed from V and 10 bases from J, the gap between germline ends came to 8 bases. The CDR3 consists of 12 residues. For the CDR3, the DNA is TGTGCCACCAGTGATTTTCAGAATGCGCAGTATTTT. This codes for CATSDFQNAQYF.

This sequence joins TRBV4-3 and TRBJ1-5; D is uncertain. The CDR3 contains 14 residues. The V gene's germline CDR1 is LGHNA and CDR2 YSLEER. Trimming left V 1 base short and J 3 bases short, with 7 bases between. CDR3 bases: TGCGCCAGCAGCCAAGGGGCATTCAATCAGCCCCAGCATTTT. This codes for CASSQGAFNQPQHF.

This chain connects TRBV24-1 to TRBJ2-7; 8 bases fit TRBD1. The V gene's germline CDR1 is KGHDR and CDR2 SFDVKD. The CDR3 has 14 residues. The V gene end was trimmed by 4 bases and the J gene end by 9 bases; junction bases not matched to a gene: 10. CDR3 nucleotide sequence: TGTGCCACCAGTGACCCCGGACAGGGCGACAGGCAGTACTTC. This sequence encodes CATSDPGQGDRQYF.

The chain is built from TRBV7-3 and TRBJ2-1; 7 bases match TRBD2. The germline V gene encodes CDR1 SGHTA and CDR2 FQGTGA. The junction had 8 bases not matched to a gene; V was cut back by 5 bases and J by 1 base. The CDR3 extends over 16 amino acids. The CDR3 DNA sequence: TGTGCCAGCAGCCTACTTGGCGGGAGTTCCTACAATGAGCAGTTCTTC. Translating gives CASSLLGGSSYNEQFF. Drawing the rest from reference TRBV7-3 and TRBJ2-1, the complete variable domain is GAGVSQTPSNKVTEKGKYVELRCDPISGHTALYWYRQSLGQGPEFLIYFQGTGAADDSGLPNDRFFAVRPEGSVSTLKIQRTERGDSAVYLCASSLLGGSSYNEQFFGPGTRLTVL.

V and J are TRBV10-3 and TRBJ1-2, with 8 bases aligning to TRBD1. Germline lookup yields CDR1 ENHRY and CDR2 SYGVKD. The CDR3 has 13 amino acids. Trimming took 7 bases from V and 4 from J; bases not matched to a gene: 5. CDR3 in DNA: TGTGCCATCACACAGGGGGAGGGCTATGGCTACACCTTC. The encoded protein is CAITQGEGYGYTF.

The chain carries TRBV18 and TRBJ2-5; TRBD2 aligns across 10 bases. The germline V gene encodes CDR1 KGHSH and CDR2 LQKENI. This CDR3 spans 16 amino acids. The J segment lost 3 bases and the V segment lost 5 bases, leaving 9 bases of the junction unmatched. Here the CDR3 DNA reads TGTGCCAGCTCAGGAAGGACTAGCGGAGATAAAGAGACCCAGTACTTC. This gives the protein CASSGRTSGDKETQYF. Using reference TRBV18 and TRBJ2-5 for the parts outside the CDR3, the full variable domain is NAGVMQNPRHLVRRRGQEARLRCSPMKGHSHVYWYRQLPEEGLKFMVYLQKENIIDESGMPKERFSAEFPKEGPSILRIQQVVRGDSAAYFCASSGRTSGDKETQYFGPGTRLLVL.

The rearrangement joins TRBV7-9 to TRBJ1-4, with 11 nucleotides matching TRBD1. The CDR3 length is 17 residues. Germline values: CDR1 SEHNR, CDR2 FQNEAQ (reference sequence). The junction had 13 bases not matched to a gene; V was cut back by 5 bases and J by 8 bases. DNA of the CDR3: TGTGCCAGCAGCCCTCGGACAGGGGGCGCGAGGAAAGAAAAACTGTTTTTT. It specifies CASSPRTGGARKEKLFF.

This clone turned up a few times. V is TRBV5-1 and J is TRBJ2-2, with D possibly TRBD2 on 5 matching bases. CDR1 and CDR2 (germline): SGHRS, YFSETQ. The ends were cut back, 4 bases at V and 3 bases at J, with 10 bases in the middle. The CDR3 has 14 amino acids. The CDR3 bases are TGCGCCAGCAGCGACGACTACTACACCGGGGAGCTGTTTTTT. As protein: CASSDDYYTGELFF.

CDR3 loop: CASSHPSGLGQGPNQPQHF. In nucleotides, the CDR3 is TGTGCCAGCAGCCATCCTTCCGGTTTAGGGCAGGGTCCCAATCAGCCCCAGCATTTT. The rearrangement uses TRBV14 and TRBJ1-5; weak D call: TRBD1 (5 bases). Germline V CDR1 and CDR2: SGHDN, FVKESK. The V end was cut by 3 bases, the J end by 3 bases, with 24 bases between. There are 19 residues in the CDR3. Full variable domain (rest looked up from reference TRBV14 and TRBJ1-5): EAGVTQFPSHSVIEKGQTVTLRCDPISGHDNLYWYRRVMGKEIKFLLHFVKESKQDESGMPNNRFLAERTGGTYSTLKVQPAELEDSGVYFCASSHPSGLGQGPNQPQHFGDGTRLSIL.

The chain employs TRBV28 and TRBJ2-4, with D possibly TRBD2 on 7 matching bases. The germline V and J ends were trimmed by 2 bases and 0 bases, with 17 bases remaining between them. The CDR3 is made up of 18 amino acids. Germline V gene lookup returns CDR1 MDHEN and CDR2 SYDVKM. CDR3 loop: CASSLVGGGSLAKNIQYF. The CDR3, as DNA: TGTGCCAGCAGTTTAGTAGGGGGAGGGAGTCTAGCCAAAAACATTCAGTACTTC.

This clone has only a few counts. The rearrangement joins TRBV5-4 to TRBJ2-7, with D possibly being TRBD1 (5 bases). CDR1 SGHNT and CDR2 YYREEE come from the germline V gene (reference sequence). CDR3 length: 14 residues. Trimming took 4 bases from V and 2 from J, leaving 13 bases between them. The CDR3, as DNA: TGTGCCAGCAGCACTCAGGGCCTACCCTACGAGCAGTACTTC. Protein product: CASSTQGLPYEQYF.

The chain recombines TRBV19 with TRBJ1-2; 10 bases agree with TRBD1. Per the germline V gene, CDR1 is LNHDA and CDR2 is SQIVND (reference sequence). The J segment lost 7 bases and the V segment lost 7 bases, leaving 9 bases of the junction unmatched. The CDR3 is 14 amino acids. CDR3 coding DNA: TGTGCCAGTAACGACAGACAGGGGGCGCGTGGCTACACCTTC. Translating it yields CASNDRQGARGYTF.

The chain uses TRBV11-2 and TRBJ2-3, with D perhaps TRBD2 (5 bases). In germline, CDR1 is SGHAT, CDR2 FQNNGV. V lost 1 base, J lost 2 bases, and 7 bases lay in between. There are 14 residues in the CDR3. The CDR3 coding sequence is TGTGCCAGCAGCTTAGGGACTGTCACAGATACGCAGTATTTT. This sequence encodes CASSLGTVTDTQYF.

This clone was observed once. V usage is TRBV7-2 and J usage is TRBJ2-3, with D unclear. V lost 1 base to trimming and J lost 1 base, with 21 bases between them. CDR1 is SGHTA, CDR2 FQGNSA, per germline. The CDR3 sequence is 19 residues long. The CDR3 DNA follows: TGTGCCAGCAGCTTAGAAGGTCTGCGGCTCCACGAGGGCACAGATACGCAGTATTTT. This translates into CASSLEGLRLHEGTDTQYF. The entire variable domain, with the rest obtained from reference TRBV7-2 and TRBJ2-3, is as follows: GAGVSQSPSNKVTEKGKDVELRCDPISGHTALYWYRQSLGQGLEFLIYFQGNSAPDKSGLPSDRFSAERTGGSVSTLTIQRTQQEDSAVYLCASSLEGLRLHEGTDTQYFGPGTRLTVL.